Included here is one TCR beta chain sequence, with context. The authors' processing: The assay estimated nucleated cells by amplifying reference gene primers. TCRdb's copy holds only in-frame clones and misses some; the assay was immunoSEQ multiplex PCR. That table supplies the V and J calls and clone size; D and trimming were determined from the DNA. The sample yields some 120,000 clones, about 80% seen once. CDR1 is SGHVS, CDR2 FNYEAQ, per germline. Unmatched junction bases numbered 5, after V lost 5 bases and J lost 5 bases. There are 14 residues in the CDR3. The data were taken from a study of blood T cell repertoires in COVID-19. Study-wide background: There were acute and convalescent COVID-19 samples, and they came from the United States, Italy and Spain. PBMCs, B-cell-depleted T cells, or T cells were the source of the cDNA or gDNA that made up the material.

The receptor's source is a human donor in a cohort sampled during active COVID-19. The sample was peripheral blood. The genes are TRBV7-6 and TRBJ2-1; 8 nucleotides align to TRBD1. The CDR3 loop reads CASSKNRGNNEQFF. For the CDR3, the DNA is TGTGCCAGCAGCAAAAACAGGGGGAACAATGAGCAGTTCTTC. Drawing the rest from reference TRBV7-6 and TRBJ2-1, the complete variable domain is GAGVSQSPRYKVTKRGQDVALRCDPISGHVSLYWYRQALGQGPEFLTYFNYEAQQDKSGLPNDRFSAERPEGSISTLTIQRTEQRDSAMYRCASSKNRGNNEQFFGPGTRLTVL.